The clone carrying this T cell receptor beta chain occurred many times. Germline V gene sequence: CDR1 SGHRS, CDR2 YFSETQ. This CDR3 has 12 residues. V gave up 0 bases and J gave up 3 bases, with 4 bases separating them. The record originates from a study of low-dose radiotherapy and immunotherapy resistance in tumors. Study context: The treatment that patients received was intravenous nivolumab 240 mg every two weeks plus ipilimumab 1 mg/kg every six weeks. Each two-week cycle included intravenous cyclophosphamide 200 mg/m2, given one day before radiation and immunotherapy.

Time point indicated: before trial treatment. The presence of advanced solid tumors lacking tumor-infiltrating lymphocytes characterized eligible patients. Priming of first-strand cDNA relied on TRAV- and TRBV-specific primers (covering alpha and beta chains). Amplification, which lasted roughly 22 PCR cycles, used a constant-region primer and V-primer adapter to amplify TCRs. TCRdb reanalysed the reads using MiXCR and keeps one entry per CDR3 protein. This table has tens of thousands of distinct CDR3 sequences, roughly 30% appearing once. This rearrangement joins TRBV5-1 to TRBJ2-7; D call uncertain. The sample here was PBMCs, taken before treatment. This receptor was identified in a female donor with ovarian cancer. The CDR3 loop is CASSLDGYEQYF. DNA of the CDR3: TGCGCCAGCAGCTTGGACGGCTACGAGCAGTACTTC.